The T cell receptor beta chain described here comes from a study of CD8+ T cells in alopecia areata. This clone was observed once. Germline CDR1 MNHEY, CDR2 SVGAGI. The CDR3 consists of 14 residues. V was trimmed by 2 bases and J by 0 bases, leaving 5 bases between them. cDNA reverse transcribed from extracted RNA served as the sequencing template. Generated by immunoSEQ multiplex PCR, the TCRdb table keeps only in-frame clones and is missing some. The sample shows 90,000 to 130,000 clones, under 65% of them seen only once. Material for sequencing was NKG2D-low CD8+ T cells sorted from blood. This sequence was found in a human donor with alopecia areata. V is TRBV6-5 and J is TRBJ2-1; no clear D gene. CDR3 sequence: CASSYGGSYNEQFF. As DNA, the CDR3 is TGTGCCAGCAGTTACGGCGGCTCCTACAATGAGCAGTTCTTC.